A selection of T cell receptor beta chains follows, all from one sample in a study of shared clonotypes between healthy human individuals. The table came from immunoSEQ multiplex PCR; TCRdb's copy has only in-frame clones and leaves some out. The table has about 600,000 clones, around 81% seen once; the top ten hold around 12%. The sample taken for sequencing was PBMCs. The receptors derive from a woman aged 35 to 49 in good health. Some clones in this sample may be carry-over from other donors' samples. Both conserved end residues are part of each CDR3. The D gene is left open where the match is weak. Not every row has a clone size; where given, it reads once, few, many or a size class.

j_gene,abundance,d_gene,v_gene,CDR3aa,CDR3nt
TRBJ1-2,many,TRBD1,TRBV27,CASSQSGQGYGYTF,TGTGCCAGCTCCCAGTCGGGACAGGGCTATGGCTACACCTTC
TRBJ2-7,once,TRBD1,TRBV6-1,CASSPGQGASYEQYF,TGTGCCAGCAGCCCGGGACAGGGGGCTTCCTACGAGCAGTACTTC
TRBJ1-2,-,-,TRBV29-1,CSVLKPPDGYTF,TGCAGCGTTTTGAAACCGCCGGATGGCTACACCTTC
TRBJ1-2,many,-,TRBV7-8,CASSLKRTDYGYTF,TGTGCCAGCAGCTTAAAGCGGACAGACTATGGCTACACCTTC
TRBJ1-1,many,TRBD1,TRBV25-1,CAKQGARSTEAFF,TGTGCCAAACAGGGGGCGAGAAGCACTGAAGCTTTCTTT
TRBJ2-5,-,-,TRBV5-1,CASSLRPETQYF,TGCGCCAGCAGCTTGAGGCCTGAGACCCAGTACTTC
TRBJ1-2,many,TRBD1,TRBV4-2,CASSQDGDSYGYTF,TGTGCCAGCAGCCAAGATGGGGACAGCTATGGCTACACCTTC
TRBJ2-1,-,-,TRBV9,CASSVGQEKMEQFF,TGTGCCAGCAGCGTAGGCCAGGAGAAGATGGAGCAGTTCTTC
TRBJ1-1,-,-,TRBV29-1,CSAAGTEAFF,TGCAGCGCCGCAGGCACTGAAGCTTTCTTT
TRBJ1-3,-,-,TRBV30,CALRTGGSGNTIYF,TGTGCACTACGCACAGGAGGATCTGGAAACACCATATATTTT
TRBJ1-1,-,-,TRBV28,CASSISRENTEAFF,TGTGCCAGCAGTATAAGCCGGGAAAACACTGAAGCTTTCTTT
TRBJ2-5,-,TRBD1,TRBV2,CASRQTGEMETQYF,TGTGCCAGCAGGCAGACAGGGGAAATGGAGACCCAGTACTTC
TRBJ2-1,few,TRBD2,TRBV6-6,CASSPRTSGGIGEQFF,TGTGCCAGCAGCCCCCGGACTAGCGGGGGTATTGGTGAGCAGTTCTTC
TRBJ2-2,few,TRBD2,TRBV19,CASTHPGRGDTGELFF,TGTGCCAGTACCCACCCCGGGAGGGGGGACACCGGGGAGCTGTTTTTT
TRBJ2-1,-,-,TRBV11-2,CASSLTGKSNEQFF,TGTGCCAGCAGCTTGACAGGAAAGTCAAATGAGCAGTTCTTC
TRBJ2-3,-,TRBD1,TRBV6-1,CASSRTGVDTQYF,TGTGCCAGCAGCCGAACAGGGGTCGATACGCAGTATTTT
TRBJ2-3,-,-,TRBV7-9,CASSLGSGTLGSADTQYF,TGTGCCAGCAGCTTAGGATCCGGGACCCTAGGTTCCGCAGATACGCAGTATTTT
TRBJ2-1,few,-,TRBV5-5,CASSLERTLYNEQFF,TGTGCCAGCAGCTTGGAACGGACTCTTTACAATGAGCAGTTCTTC
TRBJ2-7,-,TRBD2,TRBV29-1,CSVERGLAAYEQYF,TGCAGCGTTGAAAGAGGACTAGCGGCCTACGAGCAGTACTTC
TRBJ2-3,-,-,TRBV9,CASSPTPAGNTDTQYF,TGTGCCAGCAGCCCGACCCCGGCGGGGAACACAGATACGCAGTATTTT
TRBJ1-1,-,-,TRBV10-1,CASSDNIGANTEAFF,TGCGCCAGCAGTGATAATATAGGGGCGAACACTGAAGCTTTCTTT
TRBJ2-6,-,-,TRBV9,CASSQGSGANVLTF,TGTGCCAGCAGTCAGGGTTCTGGGGCCAACGTCCTGACTTTC
TRBJ2-1,-,TRBD2,TRBV9,CASSVASHGASGTLNEQFF,TGTGCCAGCAGCGTAGCTTCCCACGGGGCTAGCGGGACCTTGAATGAGCAGTTCTTC
TRBJ2-7,-,-,TRBV29-1,CSVAGTPTFGEQYF,TGCAGCGTTGCCGGGACTCCCACGTTTGGCGAGCAGTACTTC
TRBJ2-7,few,-,TRBV18,CASSPLPYEQYF,TGTGCCAGCTCACCACTTCCATACGAGCAGTACTTC
TRBJ2-7,-,-,TRBV10-2,CATASSSPYEQYF,TGCGCCACGGCTTCCTCGTCCCCCTACGAGCAGTACTTC
TRBJ1-1,-,TRBD1,TRBV5-4,CASSSGTGLNTEAFF,TGTGCCAGCTCAAGCGGGACAGGGTTAAACACTGAAGCTTTCTTT
TRBJ2-3,-,TRBD2,TRBV10-2,CASSDLAVTQYF,TGCGCCAGCAGTGACCTAGCGGTTACGCAGTATTTT
TRBJ1-2,-,-,TRBV2,CASSESHNYGYTF,TGTGCCAGCAGTGAAAGCCACAACTATGGCTACACCTTC
TRBJ2-1,many,TRBD2,TRBV5-1,CASSLLAIGDEQFF,TGCGCCAGCAGCTTACTAGCGATTGGGGATGAGCAGTTCTTC
TRBJ1-4,-,TRBD1,TRBV14,CASSRRGAGGREKLFF,TGTGCCAGCAGCCGTCGGGGGGCAGGGGGCCGTGAAAAACTGTTTTTT
TRBJ2-2,-,TRBD2,TRBV9,CASSVGLAGNTGELFF,TGTGCCAGCAGCGTAGGACTAGCGGGAAACACCGGGGAGCTGTTTTTT
TRBJ2-3,-,-,TRBV28,CASSFEVTQYF,TGTGCCAGCAGTTTTGAAGTTACGCAGTATTTT
TRBJ1-1,-,-,TRBV15,CATSRDLADLNTEAFF,TGTGCCACCAGCAGAGATTTGGCAGACCTGAACACTGAAGCTTTCTTT
TRBJ1-4,few,-,TRBV19,CASRDVRRGGEKLFF,TGTGCCAGTAGAGATGTTAGGAGGGGAGGTGAAAAACTGTTTTTT
TRBJ1-2,-,-,TRBV5-1,CASSRITGLNYGYTF,TGCGCCAGCAGCCGAATCACAGGGTTGAACTATGGCTACACCTTC
TRBJ1-1,few,-,TRBV18,CATAGEGTEAFF,TGTGCCACCGCCGGGGAAGGCACTGAAGCTTTCTTT
TRBJ2-7,once,-,TRBV14,CASSQRGSGTVSYEQYF,TGTGCCAGCAGCCAAAGGGGCAGCGGGACAGTCTCCTACGAGCAGTACTTC
TRBJ2-7,-,-,TRBV28,CASALLGVGLYYEQYF,TGTGCCAGCGCCCTATTAGGGGTTGGACTCTACTACGAGCAGTACTTC
TRBJ2-3,-,-,TRBV6-5,CAAGGQLGTDTQYF,TGTGCCGCCGGGGGCCAACTGGGCACAGATACGCAGTATTTT
TRBJ2-2,once,-,TRBV19,CASSPQVNTGELFF,TGTGCCAGTAGTCCGCAGGTGAACACCGGGGAGCTGTTTTTT
TRBJ2-2,few,TRBD1,TRBV5-1,CASSLGLQGAWTGELFF,TGCGCCAGCAGCTTGGGGCTCCAGGGGGCGTGGACCGGGGAGCTGTTTTTT
TRBJ2-7,-,-,TRBV10-3,CAISRQQSYEQYF,TGTGCCATCAGTCGACAGCAATCCTACGAGCAGTACTTC
TRBJ2-1,-,-,TRBV11-2,CASSSNPGMANVEQFF,TGTGCCAGCAGCTCCAATCCCGGGATGGCCAATGTAGAGCAGTTCTTC
TRBJ1-5,-,-,TRBV2,CASSRGWDQPQHF,TGTGCCAGCAGTCGAGGTTGGGATCAGCCCCAGCATTTT
TRBJ2-7,-,-,TRBV5-1,CASSFSFDRSSYEQYF,TGCGCCAGCAGCTTTTCCTTTGACAGGAGCTCCTACGAGCAGTACTTC
TRBJ2-5,-,TRBD1,TRBV11-1,CASSLARTGQETQYF,TGTGCCAGCAGCTTAGCCCGGACAGGACAAGAGACCCAGTACTTC
TRBJ1-2,few,TRBD1,TRBV2,CASTQRGQGTNYGYTF,TGTGCCAGCACCCAACGAGGACAGGGGACTAACTATGGCTACACCTTC
TRBJ2-2,once,-,TRBV6-4,CASSGTNTGELFF,TGTGCCAGCAGTGGAACGAACACCGGGGAGCTGTTTTTT
TRBJ1-4,-,-,TRBV6-1,CATVGTGLSNEKLFF,TGTGCCACCGTAGGGACCGGCTTGAGTAATGAAAAACTGTTTTTT
TRBJ1-1,few,-,TRBV16,CASSQDRDTEAFF,TGTGCCAGCAGCCAAGACCGGGACACTGAAGCTTTCTTT
TRBJ2-3,-,TRBD2,TRBV7-9,CASSLRLAGVDTQYF,TGTGCCAGCAGCCTACGACTAGCGGGAGTGGATACGCAGTATTTT
TRBJ2-1,-,-,TRBV28,CASSLGGRPSNEQFF,TGTGCCAGCAGTTTAGGTGGGAGACCTAGCAATGAGCAGTTCTTC
TRBJ2-1,-,-,TRBV19,CASSIGQNNEQFF,TGTGCCAGTAGTATTGGACAGAACAATGAGCAGTTCTTC